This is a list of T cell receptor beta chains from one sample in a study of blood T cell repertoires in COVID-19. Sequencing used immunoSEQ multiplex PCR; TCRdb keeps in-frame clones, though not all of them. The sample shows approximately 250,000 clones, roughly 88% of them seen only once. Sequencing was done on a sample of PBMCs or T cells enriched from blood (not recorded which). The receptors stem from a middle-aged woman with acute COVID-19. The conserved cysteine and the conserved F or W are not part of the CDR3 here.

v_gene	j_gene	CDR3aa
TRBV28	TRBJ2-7	ASSLRAYEQY
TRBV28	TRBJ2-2	ASSRPAGGTGELF
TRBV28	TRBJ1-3	ASSLVGVRQGPPGNTIY
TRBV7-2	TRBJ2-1	ASSNIAGGNNEQF
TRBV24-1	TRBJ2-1	ATSGSRDRISYNEQF
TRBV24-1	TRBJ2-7	ATSDPATGFYEQY
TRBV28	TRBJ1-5	ASSLFLGGGGQPQH
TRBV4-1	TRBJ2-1	ASSRRTTEGNNEQF
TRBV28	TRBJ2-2	ASGSANTGELF
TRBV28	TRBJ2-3	ASSRTSNSLADTQY
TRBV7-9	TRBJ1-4	ASSLAQGGEKLF
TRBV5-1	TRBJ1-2	ASSLEQGIAYGYT
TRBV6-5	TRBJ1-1	ASSYLGGTEAF
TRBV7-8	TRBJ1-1	ASSLQGLAVTEAF
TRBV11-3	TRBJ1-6	ASSLIGGNSPLH
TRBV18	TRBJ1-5	ASSPGDFPGQGDQPQH
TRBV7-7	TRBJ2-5	ASSSGLAGGSQETQY
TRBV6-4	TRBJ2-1	ASSDNRDRVYGEQF
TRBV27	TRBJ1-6	ASSLRQPSGSPLH
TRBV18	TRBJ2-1	ASSLGGLNEQF
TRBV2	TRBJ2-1	ASSVQTSRSSYNEQF
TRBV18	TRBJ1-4	ASSPRATNEKLF
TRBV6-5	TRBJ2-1	ASRRLAGGPNEQF
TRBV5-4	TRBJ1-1	ASSAGLSNTEAF
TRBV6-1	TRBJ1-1	ASSALPTVDRTEAF
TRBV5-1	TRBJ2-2	ASSLEGLKVGDYTGELF
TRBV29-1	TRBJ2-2	SVEVFRDRVTSGTNTGELF
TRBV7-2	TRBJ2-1	ASRRGLAGVHEQF
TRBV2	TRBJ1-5	ASSDLGQSSQPQH
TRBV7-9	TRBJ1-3	ASSLALRGQFSGNTIY
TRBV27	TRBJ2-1	ASSHSSYNEQF
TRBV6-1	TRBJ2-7	ASSERGYEQY
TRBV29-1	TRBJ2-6	SVDVGAGSSGANVLT